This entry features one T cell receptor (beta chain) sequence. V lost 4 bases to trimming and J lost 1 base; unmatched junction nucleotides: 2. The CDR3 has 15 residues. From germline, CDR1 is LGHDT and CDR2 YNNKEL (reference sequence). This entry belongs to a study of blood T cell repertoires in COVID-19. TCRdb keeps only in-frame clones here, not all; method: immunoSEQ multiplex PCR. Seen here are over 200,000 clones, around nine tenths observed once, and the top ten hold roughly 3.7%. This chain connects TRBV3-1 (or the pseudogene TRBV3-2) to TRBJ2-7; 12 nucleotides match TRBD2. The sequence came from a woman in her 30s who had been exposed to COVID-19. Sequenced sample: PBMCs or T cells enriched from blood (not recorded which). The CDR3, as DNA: TGTGCCAGCAGCCGGGGACTAGCGGGTTCCTACGAGCAGTACTTC. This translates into CASSRGLAGSYEQYF.